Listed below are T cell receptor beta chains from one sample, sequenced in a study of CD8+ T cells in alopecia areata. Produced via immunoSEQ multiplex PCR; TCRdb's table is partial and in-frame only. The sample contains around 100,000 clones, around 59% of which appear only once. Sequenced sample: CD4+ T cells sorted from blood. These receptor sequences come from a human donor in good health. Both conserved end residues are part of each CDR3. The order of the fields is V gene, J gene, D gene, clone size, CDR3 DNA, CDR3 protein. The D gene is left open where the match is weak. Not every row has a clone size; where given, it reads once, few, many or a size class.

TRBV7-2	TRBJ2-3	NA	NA	TGTGCCAGCAGCACGAACCAAGGAGATACGCAGTATTTT	CASSTNQGDTQYF
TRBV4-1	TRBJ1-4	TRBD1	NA	TGCGCCAGCAGCCGACAGGGGGCCCTGGAGAAACTGTTTTTT	CASSRQGALEKLFF
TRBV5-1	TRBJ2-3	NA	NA	TGCGCCAGCAGCTCAACCGAGGTAGATACGCAGTATTTT	CASSSTEVDTQYF
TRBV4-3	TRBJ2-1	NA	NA	TGCGCCAGCAGCCAGCTTGCGGGGACCTCCTACAATGAGCAGTTCTTC	CASSQLAGTSYNEQFF
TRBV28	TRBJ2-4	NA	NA	TGTGCCAGCAGCTCCGGGTTTTTCGTAGCCAAAAACATTCAGTACTTC	CASSSGFFVAKNIQYF
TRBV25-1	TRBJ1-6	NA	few	TGTGCCAGCAGTACCCTAGGGGCTTCACCCCTCCACTTT	CASSTLGASPLHF
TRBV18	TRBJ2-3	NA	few	TGTGCCAGCTCACCGCGACTGGGAGATACGCAGTATTTT	CASSPRLGDTQYF
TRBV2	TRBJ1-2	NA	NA	TGTGCCAGCAACTTAGACAAGACCTTCTACACCTTC	CASNLDKTFYTF
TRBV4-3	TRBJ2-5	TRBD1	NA	TGCGCCAGCAGCCAATCGGAAGGCTGGGACAGGGGGCAAGAGACCCAGTACTTC	CASSQSEGWDRGQETQYF
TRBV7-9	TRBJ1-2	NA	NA	TGTGCCAGCAGCTTAGCGCCGGATGGCTACACCTTC	CASSLAPDGYTF
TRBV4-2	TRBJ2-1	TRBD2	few	TGTGCCAGCAGCCTGAAGGCGGTAGCGGGGTACAATGAGCAGTTCTTC	CASSLKAVAGYNEQFF
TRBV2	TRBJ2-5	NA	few	TGTGCCAGCAGTGAACAGGAAGAGACCCAGTACTTC	CASSEQEETQYF
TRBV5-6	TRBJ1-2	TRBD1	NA	TGTGCCAGCAGCTGGCCGACAGGGGAAGGCACCTTC	CASSWPTGEGTF
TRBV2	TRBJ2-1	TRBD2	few	TGTGCCAGCAGTAATAGCGGGGGGCTCTACAATGAGCAGTTCTTC	CASSNSGGLYNEQFF
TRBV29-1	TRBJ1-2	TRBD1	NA	TGCAGCGTTGATCCCTGGACAGGGGGCGCTGACTATGGCTACACCTTC	CSVDPWTGGADYGYTF
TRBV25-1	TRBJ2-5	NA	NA	TGTGCCAGCCGACCCGAAAAGGCCGGAGGAGAGACCCAGTACTTC	CASRPEKAGGETQYF
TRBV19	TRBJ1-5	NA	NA	TGTGCCAGTAGTACTAGGACGGCCGGGCCCCAGCATTTT	CASSTRTAGPQHF
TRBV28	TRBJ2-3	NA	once	TGTGCCAGCAGCCAACAAGTTACGGTTACGCAGTATTTT	CASSQQVTVTQYF
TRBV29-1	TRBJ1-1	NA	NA	TGCAGCGTTGTAGGCGAGGGGCAGCAGATGAGTGGGGCTTTCTTC	CSVVGEGQQMSGAFF
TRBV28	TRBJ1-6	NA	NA	TGTGCCAGCAGTTTACTCAATTCACCCCTCCACTTT	CASSLLNSPLHF
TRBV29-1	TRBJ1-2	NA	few	TGCAGCGTTGAAGTGGCAGGTGACGGCTACACCTTC	CSVEVAGDGYTF
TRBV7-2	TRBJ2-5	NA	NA	TGTGCCAGCAGCTTAATGGGGACCCAGTACTTC	CASSLMGTQYF
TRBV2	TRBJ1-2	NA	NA	TGTGCCAGCAGCGGCCGGAACTATGGCTACACCTTC	CASSGRNYGYTF
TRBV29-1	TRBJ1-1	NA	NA	TGCAGCGCCTCTGGGACATTGAACACTGAAGCTTTCTTT	CSASGTLNTEAFF
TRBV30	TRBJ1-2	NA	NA	TGTGCCTGGAGTGTACCGGAGGCGGACTATGGCTACACCTTC	CAWSVPEADYGYTF
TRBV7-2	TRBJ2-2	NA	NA	TGTGCCAGCAGCTTAGAACCGAACACCGGGGAGCTGTTTTTT	CASSLEPNTGELFF
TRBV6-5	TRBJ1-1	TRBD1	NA	TGTGCCAGCAGTCTAACGGGACAGAAGAACACTGAAGCTTTCTTT	CASSLTGQKNTEAFF
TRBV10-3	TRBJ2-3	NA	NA	TGTGCCATCAGTGAGGGGTTTCGGACAGATACGCAGTATTTT	CAISEGFRTDTQYF
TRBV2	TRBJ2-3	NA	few	TGTGCCAGCAGTGAATGGGGAGATACGCAGTATTTT	CASSEWGDTQYF
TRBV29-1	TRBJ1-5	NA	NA	TGCAGCGTTCAGCTCCCCAATCAGCCCCAGCATTTT	CSVQLPNQPQHF